This T cell receptor beta chain is drawn from a study of CD8 T cells in ankylosing spondylitis (dated by TCRdb to 2017 to 2019). With respect to the entire study: The study profiled T cell receptor beta repertoires in healthy donors and ankylosing spondylitis patients to find disease-linked TCR variants. Peripheral blood was sampled, and synovial fluid was also collected from ankylosing spondylitis patients. The whole study cohort included roughly 110 healthy donors and about two dozen ankylosing spondylitis patients.

General findings and caveats noted by the study authors: Blood from ankylosing spondylitis patients appeared to be characterized by a TCR beta motif composed of about 8 highly homologous amino acid variants. Some TCR beta motif variants had previously been reported in synovial fluid and blood of reactive arthritis patients, which suggested common disease-initiation mechanisms. The disease-linked clones had a CD8+ phenotype and were found at relatively low frequencies in peripheral blood. According to the report, matched synovial fluid samples from ankylosing spondylitis patients were significantly enriched for the disease-linked clones.

The CDR3 has 16 amino acids, counting the end cysteine and phenylalanine. This entry keeps only the CDR3 DNA: 48 bases, framed from base 1. Trimming leaves V shorter by 6 bases and J shorter by 8 bases, with the junction holding 16 bases beyond the gene matches. CDR1 and CDR2, looked up from the germline V gene, are MDHEN and SYDVKM. This clonotype was observed a few times. Its antigen is not yet known. No base quality values were provided; no much bigger clone lies one nucleotide off. Sequencer: Illumina HiSeq 2500. Quantitative 5'-RACE with molecular barcodes was the method used to prepare the TCR beta libraries. Turning to the authors' computational methods: To identify disease-linked TCR variants, a new computational method was used, one built on a probabilistic model of VDJ rearrangement. Clones were called with MiXCR by TCRdb after fastp trimmed the public reads at Q25, and only in-frame beta chains were retained. All rows with the same CDR3 protein become a single entry with the most common DNA and genes. The V and J calls and clone size come from TCRdb's table, not from the authors' own analysis. The sample table shows 350,000 or so distinct CDR3 sequences, and under 8.5% are seen once. The biggest ten clones account for roughly 15% of the sample.

The sequence links TRBV28 to TRBJ2-3; 8 bases in the junction line up with TRBD2. Sequenced material: blood, either unsorted or a sorted T cell fraction (not recorded which). This sequence originates from a male donor with ankylosing spondylitis. The CDR3 reads CASRPSGGAGASTQYF. The nucleotide sequence is TGTGCCAGCAGACCTTCCGGGGGAGCGGGAGCAAGTACGCAGTATTTT.